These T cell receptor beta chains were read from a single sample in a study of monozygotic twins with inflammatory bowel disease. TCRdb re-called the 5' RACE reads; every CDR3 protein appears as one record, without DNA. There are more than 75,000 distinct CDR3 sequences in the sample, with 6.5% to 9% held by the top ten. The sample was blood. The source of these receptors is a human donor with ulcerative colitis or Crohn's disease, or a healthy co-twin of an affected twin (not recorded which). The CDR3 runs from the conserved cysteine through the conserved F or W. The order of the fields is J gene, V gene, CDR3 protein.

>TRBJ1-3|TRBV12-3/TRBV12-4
CASRADRGRSGNTIYF
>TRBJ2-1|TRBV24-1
CATSEMDEQFF
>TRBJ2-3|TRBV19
CASKTGISTDTQYF
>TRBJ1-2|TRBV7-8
CASSLFTGQNYGYTF
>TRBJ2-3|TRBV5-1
CASSLDGGGSTDTQYF
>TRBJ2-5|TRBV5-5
CASSLYWTETQYF
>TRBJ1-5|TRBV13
CASSLGQGNQPQHF
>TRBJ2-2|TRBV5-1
CASSLQATNTGELFF
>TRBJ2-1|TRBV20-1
CSARDSGGVSYNEQFF
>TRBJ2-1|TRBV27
CASSFRITSGRSNEQFF
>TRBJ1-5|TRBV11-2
CASSDSLRNQPQHF
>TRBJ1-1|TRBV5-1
CASSLMPKMNTEAFF
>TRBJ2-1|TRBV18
CASSPDVIGEQFF
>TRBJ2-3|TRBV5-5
CASSPGLTHTDMQYF
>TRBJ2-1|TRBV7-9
CASSLGTGGEQFF
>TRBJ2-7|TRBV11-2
CASSLTRGGAIEQYF
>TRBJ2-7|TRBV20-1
CSARDLGQGYEQYF
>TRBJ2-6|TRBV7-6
CASSTTLTGTGANVLTF
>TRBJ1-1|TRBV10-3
CAISTDRGLEAFF
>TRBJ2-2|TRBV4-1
CASSQTTSSSGELFF
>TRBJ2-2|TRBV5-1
CASSLLSGANTGELFF
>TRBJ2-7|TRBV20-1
CSASLVTGSYEQYF
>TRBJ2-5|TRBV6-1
CASKTTGTGKETQYF
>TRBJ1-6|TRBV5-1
CASSTRDSSSPLHF
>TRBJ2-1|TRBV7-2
CASSLAGARNEQFF
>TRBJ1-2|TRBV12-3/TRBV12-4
CASSFIKDYGYTF
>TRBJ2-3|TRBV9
CASTAQANTDTQYF
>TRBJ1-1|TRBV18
CASSQANRKMNTEAFF
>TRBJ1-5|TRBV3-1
CASSQVINQPQHF
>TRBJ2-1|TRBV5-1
CASSLTNEQFF
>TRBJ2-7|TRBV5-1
CASSLVPGGTYEQYF
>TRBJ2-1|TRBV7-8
CASSLELANDEQFF
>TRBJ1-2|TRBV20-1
CSARDRAEGYTF
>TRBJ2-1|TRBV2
CASSGNSANEQFF
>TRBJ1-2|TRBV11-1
CAVRGDYGYTF
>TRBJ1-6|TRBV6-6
CASSYEDPPLHF
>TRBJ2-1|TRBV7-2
CASSRGTSSYNEQFF
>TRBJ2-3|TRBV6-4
CASSDSRGGPDTQYF
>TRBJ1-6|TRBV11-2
CASSSHPSSYNSPLHF
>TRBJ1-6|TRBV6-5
CASSYMTGDSPLHF
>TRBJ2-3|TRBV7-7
CASSLGRPDTQYF
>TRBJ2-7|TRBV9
CASSVTPRDTAYEQYF
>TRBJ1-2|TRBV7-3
CASSLTRDYGYTF
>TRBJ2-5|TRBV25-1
CASSRGSQETQYF
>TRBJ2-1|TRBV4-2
CASSQEGETEQFF
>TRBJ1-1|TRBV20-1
CSADRNEAEAFF